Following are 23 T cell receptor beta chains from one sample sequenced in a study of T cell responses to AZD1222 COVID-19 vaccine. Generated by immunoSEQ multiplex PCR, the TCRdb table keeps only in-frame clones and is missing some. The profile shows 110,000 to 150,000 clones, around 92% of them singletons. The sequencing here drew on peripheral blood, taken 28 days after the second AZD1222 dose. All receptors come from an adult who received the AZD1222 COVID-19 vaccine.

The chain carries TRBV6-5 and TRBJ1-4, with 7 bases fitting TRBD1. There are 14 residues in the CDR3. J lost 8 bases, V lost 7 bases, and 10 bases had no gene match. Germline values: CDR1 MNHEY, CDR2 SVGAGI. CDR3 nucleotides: TGTGCCAGCATAACAGGGGCTCTAATGGAAAAACTGTTTTTT. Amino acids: CASITGALMEKLFF.

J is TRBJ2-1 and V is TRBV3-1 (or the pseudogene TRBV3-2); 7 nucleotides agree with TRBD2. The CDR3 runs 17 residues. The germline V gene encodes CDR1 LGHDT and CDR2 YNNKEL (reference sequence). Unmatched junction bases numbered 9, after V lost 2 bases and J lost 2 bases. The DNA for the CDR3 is TGTGCCAGCAGCCAATCCCCGCTAGCGGCCACCTACAATGAGCAGTTCTTC. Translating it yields CASSQSPLAATYNEQFF.

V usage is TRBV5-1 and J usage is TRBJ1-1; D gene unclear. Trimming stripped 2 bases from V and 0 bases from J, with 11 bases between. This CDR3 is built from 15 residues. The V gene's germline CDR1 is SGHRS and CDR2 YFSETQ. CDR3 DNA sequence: TGCGCCAGCAGCTTTGGTTCTGGATTGAACACTGAAGCTTTCTTT. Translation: CASSFGSGLNTEAFF. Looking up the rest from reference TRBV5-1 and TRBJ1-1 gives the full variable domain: KAGVTQTPRYLIKTRGQQVTLSCSPISGHRSVSWYQQTPGQGLQFLFEYFSETQRNKGNFPGRFSGRQFSNSRSEMNVSTLELGDSALYLCASSFGSGLNTEAFFGQGTRLTVV.

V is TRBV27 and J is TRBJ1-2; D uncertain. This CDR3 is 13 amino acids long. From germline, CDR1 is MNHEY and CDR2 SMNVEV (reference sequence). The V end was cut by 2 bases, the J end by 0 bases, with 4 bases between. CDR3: CASSLGSNYGYTF. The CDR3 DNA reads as TGTGCCAGCAGTTTAGGCTCTAACTATGGCTACACCTTC.

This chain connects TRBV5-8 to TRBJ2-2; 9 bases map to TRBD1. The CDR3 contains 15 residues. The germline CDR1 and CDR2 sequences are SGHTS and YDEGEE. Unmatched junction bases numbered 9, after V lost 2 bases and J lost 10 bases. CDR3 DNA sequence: TGTGCCAGCAGCTTCTCCGGGACAGGGTATGAGGAGCTGTTTTTT. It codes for CASSFSGTGYEELFF.

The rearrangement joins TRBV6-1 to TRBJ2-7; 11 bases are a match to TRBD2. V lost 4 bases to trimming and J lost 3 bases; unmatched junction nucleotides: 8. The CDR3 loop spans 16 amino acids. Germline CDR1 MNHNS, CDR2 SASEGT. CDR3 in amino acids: CASSASLAGGVYEQYF. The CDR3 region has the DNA TGTGCCAGCAGTGCATCCCTAGCGGGAGGAGTCTACGAGCAGTACTTC.

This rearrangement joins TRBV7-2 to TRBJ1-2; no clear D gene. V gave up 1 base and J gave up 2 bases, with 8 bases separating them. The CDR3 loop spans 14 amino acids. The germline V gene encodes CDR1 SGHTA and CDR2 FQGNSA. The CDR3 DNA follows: TGTGCCAGCAGCTTAGGGACCGGAAACTATGGCTACACCTTC. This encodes CASSLGTGNYGYTF.

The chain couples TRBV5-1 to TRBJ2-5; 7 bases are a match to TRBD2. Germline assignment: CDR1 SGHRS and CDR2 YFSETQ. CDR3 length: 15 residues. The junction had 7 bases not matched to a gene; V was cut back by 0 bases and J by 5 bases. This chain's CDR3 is CASSLGGRGPETQYF. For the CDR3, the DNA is TGCGCCAGCAGCTTGGGAGGGAGGGGTCCCGAGACCCAGTACTTC.

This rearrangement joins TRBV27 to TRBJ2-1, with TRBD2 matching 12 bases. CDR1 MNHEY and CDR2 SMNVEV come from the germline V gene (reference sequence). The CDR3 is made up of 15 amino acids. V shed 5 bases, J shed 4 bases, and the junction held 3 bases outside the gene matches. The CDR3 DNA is TGTGCCAGCAGTCTAGCGGGAGGGGATTACAATGAGCAGTTCTTC. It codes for CASSLAGGDYNEQFF.

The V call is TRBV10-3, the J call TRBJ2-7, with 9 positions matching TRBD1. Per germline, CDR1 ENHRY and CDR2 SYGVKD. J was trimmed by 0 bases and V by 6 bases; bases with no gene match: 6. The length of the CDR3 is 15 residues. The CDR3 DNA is TGTGCCATCAGATCCGGGACAGGGCCCTCCTACGAGCAGTACTTC. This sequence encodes CAIRSGTGPSYEQYF.

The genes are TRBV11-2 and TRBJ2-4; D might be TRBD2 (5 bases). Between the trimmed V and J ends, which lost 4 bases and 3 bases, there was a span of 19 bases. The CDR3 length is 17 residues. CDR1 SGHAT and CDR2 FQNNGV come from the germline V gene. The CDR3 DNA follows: TGTGCCAGCAGCTCGACTATTGGGGAAGGGAGCAAAAACATTCAGTACTTC. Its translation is CASSSTIGEGSKNIQYF.

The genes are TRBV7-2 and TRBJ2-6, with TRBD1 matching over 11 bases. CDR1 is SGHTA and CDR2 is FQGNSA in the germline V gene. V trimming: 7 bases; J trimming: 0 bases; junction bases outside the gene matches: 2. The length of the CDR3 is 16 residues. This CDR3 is CASNGQGASGANVLTF. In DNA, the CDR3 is TGTGCCAGCAATGGACAGGGGGCCTCTGGGGCCAACGTCCTGACTTTC.

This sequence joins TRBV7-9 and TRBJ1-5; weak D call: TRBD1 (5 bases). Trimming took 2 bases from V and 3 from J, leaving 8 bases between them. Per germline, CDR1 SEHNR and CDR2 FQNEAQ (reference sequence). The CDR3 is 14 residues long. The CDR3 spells CASSLQGVNQPQHF. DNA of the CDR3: TGTGCCAGCAGCTTACAAGGGGTCAATCAGCCCCAGCATTTT.

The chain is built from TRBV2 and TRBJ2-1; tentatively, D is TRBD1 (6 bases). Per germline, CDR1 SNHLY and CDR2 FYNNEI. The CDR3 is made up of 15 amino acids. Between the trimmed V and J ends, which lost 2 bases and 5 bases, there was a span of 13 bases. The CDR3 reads CASSERQGLDNEQFF. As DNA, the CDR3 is TGTGCCAGCAGTGAACGGCAGGGGCTGGACAATGAGCAGTTCTTC.

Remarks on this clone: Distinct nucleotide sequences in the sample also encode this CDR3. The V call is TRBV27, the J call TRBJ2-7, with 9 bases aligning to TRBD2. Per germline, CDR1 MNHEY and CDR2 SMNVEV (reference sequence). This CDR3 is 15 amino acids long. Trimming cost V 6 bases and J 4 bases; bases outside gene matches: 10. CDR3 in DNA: TGTGCCAGCAGCCCCGGGACTAGCCCACGATACGAGCAGTACTTC. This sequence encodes CASSPGTSPRYEQYF.

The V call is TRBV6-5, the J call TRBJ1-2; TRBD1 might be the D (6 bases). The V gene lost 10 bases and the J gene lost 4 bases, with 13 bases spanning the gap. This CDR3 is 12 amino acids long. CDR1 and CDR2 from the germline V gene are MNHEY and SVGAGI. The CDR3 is CATRTAIYGYTF. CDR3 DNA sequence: TGTGCCACCAGGACAGCGATCTATGGCTACACCTTC.

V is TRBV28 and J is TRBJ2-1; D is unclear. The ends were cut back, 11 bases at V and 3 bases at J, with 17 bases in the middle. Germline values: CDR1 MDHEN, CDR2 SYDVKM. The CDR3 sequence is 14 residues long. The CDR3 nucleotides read TGTGCCGGTGGGCCCTCAACTTACTACAATGAGCAGTTCTTC. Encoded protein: CAGGPSTYYNEQFF.

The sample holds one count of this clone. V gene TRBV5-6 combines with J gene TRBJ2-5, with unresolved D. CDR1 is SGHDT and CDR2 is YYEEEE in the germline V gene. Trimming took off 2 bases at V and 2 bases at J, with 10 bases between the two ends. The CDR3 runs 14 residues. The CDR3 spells CASSFLTEQETQYF. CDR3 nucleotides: TGTGCCAGCAGCTTTCTGACGGAACAAGAGACCCAGTACTTC.

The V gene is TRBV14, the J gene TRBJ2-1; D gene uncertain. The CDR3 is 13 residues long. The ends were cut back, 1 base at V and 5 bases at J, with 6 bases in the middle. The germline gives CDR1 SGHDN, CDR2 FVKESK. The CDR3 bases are TGTGCCAGCAGCCAAGGTAGACACAATGAGCAGTTCTTC. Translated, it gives CASSQGRHNEQFF.

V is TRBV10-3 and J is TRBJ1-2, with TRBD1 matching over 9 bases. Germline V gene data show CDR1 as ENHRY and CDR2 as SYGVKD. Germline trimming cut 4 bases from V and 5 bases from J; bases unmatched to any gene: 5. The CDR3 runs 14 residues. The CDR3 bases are TGTGCCATCAGTGCCGGGACAGGGTCTTATGGCTACACCTTC. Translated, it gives CAISAGTGSYGYTF.

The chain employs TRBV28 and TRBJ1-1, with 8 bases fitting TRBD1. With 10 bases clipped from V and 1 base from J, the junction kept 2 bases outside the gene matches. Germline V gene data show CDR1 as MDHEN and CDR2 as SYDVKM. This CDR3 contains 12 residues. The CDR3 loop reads CAIGTGNTEAFF. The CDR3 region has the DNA TGTGCCATAGGGACAGGGAACACTGAAGCTTTCTTT.

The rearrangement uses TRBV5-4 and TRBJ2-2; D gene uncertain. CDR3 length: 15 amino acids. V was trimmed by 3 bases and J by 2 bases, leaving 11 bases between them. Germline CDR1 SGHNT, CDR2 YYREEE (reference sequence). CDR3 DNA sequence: TGTGCCAGCAGCTCAGGACGGAAAAACACCGGGGAGCTGTTTTTT. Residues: CASSSGRKNTGELFF.

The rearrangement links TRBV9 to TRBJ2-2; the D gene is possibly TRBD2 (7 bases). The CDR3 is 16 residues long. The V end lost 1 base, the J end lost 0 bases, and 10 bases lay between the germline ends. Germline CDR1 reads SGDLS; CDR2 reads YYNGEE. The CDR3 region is CASSVIGGANTGELFF. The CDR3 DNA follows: TGTGCCAGCAGCGTAATAGGGGGGGCGAACACCGGGGAGCTGTTTTTT.